A selection of T cell receptor beta chains follows, all from one sample in a study of cytomegalovirus exposure and HLA in healthy donors. Using immunoSEQ multiplex PCR, the repertoire was profiled, and TCRdb retains in-frame clones only, with some absent. The repertoire holds 120,000 or so clones, with just over 75% as singletons. The source material was PBMCs. The source of these receptors is a man younger than 45 in good health and CMV-seropositive. Each CDR3 is given with its conserved first and last residue. The order of the fields is J gene, V gene, D gene, clone size, CDR3 protein, CDR3 DNA. D genes are given only for firm matches. Clone size is shown for a subset of rows, as once, few, many or a class of expanded clone.

>TRBJ2-5|TRBV6-5|TRBD2|NA
CASSYSAGVGETQYF
TGTGCCAGCAGTTACTCGGCGGGGGTGGGAGAGACCCAGTACTTC
>TRBJ2-3|TRBV10-3|TRBD2|NA
CAISETGGGVADTQYF
TGTGCCATCAGTGAAACGGGGGGAGGCGTCGCAGATACGCAGTATTTT
>TRBJ1-4|TRBV10-3|NA|NA
CAISGGTLASPNEKLFF
TGTGCCATCAGTGGGGGTACTTTAGCGAGTCCTAATGAAAAACTGTTTTTT
>TRBJ1-3|TRBV4-1|TRBD1|once
CASSQRPQGDSGNTIYF
TGCGCCAGCAGCCAACGGCCCCAGGGGGACTCTGGAAACACCATATATTTT
>TRBJ1-1|TRBV19|NA|few
CASSIPDGRMNTEAFF
TGTGCCAGTAGTATCCCCGACGGGAGAATGAACACTGAAGCTTTCTTT
>TRBJ1-2|TRBV27|NA|NA
CASTSQGSYGYTF
TGTGCCAGCACCAGTCAGGGAAGCTATGGCTACACCTTC
>TRBJ2-5|TRBV6-5|NA|few
CASSPQGAPQYF
TGTGCCAGCAGTCCTCAGGGCGCGCCCCAGTACTTC
>TRBJ1-2|TRBV25-1|NA|NA
CASSGEGWGYTF
TGTGCCAGCAGTGGCGAGGGCTGGGGCTACACCTTC
>TRBJ1-4|TRBV27|NA|NA
CASRVQAGPNEKLFF
TGTGCCAGCAGAGTACAGGCAGGGCCTAATGAAAAACTGTTTTTT
>TRBJ2-3|TRBV5-6|NA|NA
CASSSPGARTDTQYF
TGTGCCAGCAGCTCACCGGGAGCCCGGACAGATACGCAGTATTTT
>TRBJ1-1|TRBV7-9|NA|few
CASSPPRGGTEAFF
TGTGCCAGCAGCCCCCCGCGGGGGGGCACTGAAGCTTTCTTT
>TRBJ2-7|TRBV6-1|TRBD1|NA
CASSEALGRGRDEQYF
TGTGCCAGCAGTGAAGCGCTAGGCAGGGGGCGCGACGAGCAATACTTC
>TRBJ2-5|TRBV4-3|TRBD1|NA
CASSQDRGRSIETQYF
TGCGCCAGCAGCCAAGACAGGGGGCGATCGATTGAGACCCAGTACTTC